The present TCR beta chain was sequenced within a study of metastatic and nonmetastatic thyroid tumors. Overall study context: Across peripheral blood and tumor or nodule tissue samples taken from malignant and benign thyroid patients, the repertoires were compared with one another.

Via MiXCR, TCRdb re-called the PCR reads. The data contain fewer than 16,000 clones, 24% of them singletons. After removal of 3 bases from V and 4 bases from J, the junction contained 6 bases not matched to a gene. The CDR3 covers 16 residues. The germline CDR1 and CDR2 sequences are GTSNPN and SVGIG (reference sequence). Study-level results: TCR beta diversity was reportedly significantly higher in malignant thyroid tumors than benign nodules, in blood and tumor.

This clone was found many times. The antigen is not known. No patient received treatment before thyroid surgery. Sequenced: tumor tissue. The genes are TRBV30 and TRBJ2-3, with TRBD2 identical over 14 bases. The source is a female donor with papillary thyroid cancer or a benign thyroid nodule (not recorded which). Some clones in this sample may be carry-over from other donors' samples. Here the CDR3 reads CAWSLTSGRAPDTQYF. CDR3 bases: TGTGCCTGGAGCCTGACTAGCGGGAGGGCTCCAGATACGCAGTATTTT.